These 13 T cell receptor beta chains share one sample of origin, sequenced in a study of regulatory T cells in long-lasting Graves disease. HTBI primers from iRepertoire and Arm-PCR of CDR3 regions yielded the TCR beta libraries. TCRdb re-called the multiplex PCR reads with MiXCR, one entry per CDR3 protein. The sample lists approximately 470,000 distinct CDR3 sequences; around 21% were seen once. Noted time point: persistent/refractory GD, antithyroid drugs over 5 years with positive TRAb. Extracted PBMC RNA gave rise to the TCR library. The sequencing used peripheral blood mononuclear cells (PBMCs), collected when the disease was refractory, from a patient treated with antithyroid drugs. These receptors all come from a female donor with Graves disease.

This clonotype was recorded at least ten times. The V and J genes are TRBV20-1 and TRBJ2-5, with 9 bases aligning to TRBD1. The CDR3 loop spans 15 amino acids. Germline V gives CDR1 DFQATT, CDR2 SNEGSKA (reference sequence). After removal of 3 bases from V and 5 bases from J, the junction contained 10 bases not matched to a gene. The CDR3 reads CSARPRDRGWETQYF. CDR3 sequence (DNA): TGCAGTGCTAGGCCCCGAGACAGGGGGTGGGAGACCCAGTACTTC.

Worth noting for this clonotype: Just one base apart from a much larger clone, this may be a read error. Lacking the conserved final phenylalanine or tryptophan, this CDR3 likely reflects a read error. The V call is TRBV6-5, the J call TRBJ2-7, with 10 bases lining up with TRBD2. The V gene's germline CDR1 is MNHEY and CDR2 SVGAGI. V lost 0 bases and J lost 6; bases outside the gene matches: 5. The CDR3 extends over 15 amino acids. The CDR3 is CASSYSASGSPEQYL. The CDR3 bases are TGTGCCAGCAGTTACTCGGCTAGCGGGAGTCCCGAGCAGTACCTC.

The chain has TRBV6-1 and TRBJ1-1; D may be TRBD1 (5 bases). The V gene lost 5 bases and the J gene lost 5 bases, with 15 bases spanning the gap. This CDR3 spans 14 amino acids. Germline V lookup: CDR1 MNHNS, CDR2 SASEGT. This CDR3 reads CASSHTGGGTEAFF. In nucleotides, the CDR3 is TGTGCCAGCAGTCACACCGGGGGGGGGACTGAAGCTTTCTTT.

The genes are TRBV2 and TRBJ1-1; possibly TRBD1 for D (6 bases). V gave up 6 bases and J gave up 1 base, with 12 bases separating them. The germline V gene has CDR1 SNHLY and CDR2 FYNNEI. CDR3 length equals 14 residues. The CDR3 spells CASRYRVPNTEAFF. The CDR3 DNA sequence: TGTGCCAGCAGGTACAGGGTTCCGAACACTGAAGCTTTCTTT.

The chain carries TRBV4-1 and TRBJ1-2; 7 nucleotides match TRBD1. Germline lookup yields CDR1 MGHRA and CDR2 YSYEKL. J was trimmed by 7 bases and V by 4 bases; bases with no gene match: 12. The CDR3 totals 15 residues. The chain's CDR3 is CASSRIRGGVGGYTF. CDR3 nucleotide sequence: TGCGCCAGCAGCCGGATCAGGGGGGGTGTTGGTGGCTACACCTTC.

The CDR3 DNA follows: TGTGCCAGCAGTTTGCCCCCCCTACGGGAGCCGGGACCAGCGGACACCTACGAGCAGTACTTC. Protein product: CASSLPPLREPGPADTYEQYF. J is TRBJ2-7 and V is TRBV28; D might be TRBD2 (6 bases). The CDR3 runs 21 residues. V was cut by 3 bases and J by 2 bases, with 32 bases left in between. Germline values: CDR1 MDHEN, CDR2 SYDVKM.

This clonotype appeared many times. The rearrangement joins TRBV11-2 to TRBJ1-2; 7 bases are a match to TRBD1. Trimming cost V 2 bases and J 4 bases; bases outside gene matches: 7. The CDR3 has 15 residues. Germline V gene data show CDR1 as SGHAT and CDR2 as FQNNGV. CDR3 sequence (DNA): TGTGCCAGCAGCTTAACACAGGGGTTGAGCTATGGCTACACCTTC. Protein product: CASSLTQGLSYGYTF.

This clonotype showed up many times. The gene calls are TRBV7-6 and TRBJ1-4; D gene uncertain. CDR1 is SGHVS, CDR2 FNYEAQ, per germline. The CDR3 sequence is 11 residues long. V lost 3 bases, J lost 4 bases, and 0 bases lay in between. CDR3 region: CASSFNEKLFF. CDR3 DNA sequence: TGTGCCAGCAGCTTTAATGAAAAACTGTTTTTT.

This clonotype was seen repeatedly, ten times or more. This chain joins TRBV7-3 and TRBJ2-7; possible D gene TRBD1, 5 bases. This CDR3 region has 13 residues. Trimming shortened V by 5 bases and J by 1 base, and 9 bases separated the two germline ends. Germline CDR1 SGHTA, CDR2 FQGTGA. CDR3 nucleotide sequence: TGTGCCAGCAGCGCCCCAGGGTCCTACGAGCAGTACTTC. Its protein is CASSAPGSYEQYF.

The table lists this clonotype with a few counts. The CDR3 region has the DNA TGTGCCAGCAGCTTTGAGCCGTTGTCCGAGCAGTACTTC. It yields the protein CASSFEPLSEQYF. The J gene is TRBJ2-7, the V gene TRBV7-9; no reliable D call. The CDR3 totals 13 residues. Germline CDR1 and CDR2: SEHNR and FQNEAQ (reference sequence). Trimming cost V 3 bases and J 6 bases, with 12 bases left between them.

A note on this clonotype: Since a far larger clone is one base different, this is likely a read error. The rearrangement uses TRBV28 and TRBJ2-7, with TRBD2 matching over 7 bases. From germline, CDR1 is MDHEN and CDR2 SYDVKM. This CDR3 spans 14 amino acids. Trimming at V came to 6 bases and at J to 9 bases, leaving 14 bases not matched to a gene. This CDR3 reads CASSFLAGESGQYF. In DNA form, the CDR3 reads TGTGCCAGCAGCTTTCTGGCGGGAGAATCCGGGCAGTACTTC.

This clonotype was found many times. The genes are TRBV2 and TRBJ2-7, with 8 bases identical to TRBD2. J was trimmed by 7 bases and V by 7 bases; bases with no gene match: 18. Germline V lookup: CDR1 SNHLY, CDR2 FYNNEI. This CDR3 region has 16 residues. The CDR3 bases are TGTGCCAGCATTCCGGATACTAGCGGTTTCCTACTGGAGCAGTACTTC. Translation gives CASIPDTSGFLLEQYF.

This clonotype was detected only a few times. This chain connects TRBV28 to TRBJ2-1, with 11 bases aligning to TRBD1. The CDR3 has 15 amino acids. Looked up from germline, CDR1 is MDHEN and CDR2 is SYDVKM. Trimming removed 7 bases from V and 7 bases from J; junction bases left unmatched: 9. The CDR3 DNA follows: TGTGCCAGCATTCAGCCGGACAGGGGGCTGAATGAGCAGTTCTTC. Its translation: CASIQPDRGLNEQFF. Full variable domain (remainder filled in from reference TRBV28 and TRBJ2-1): DVKVTQSSRYLVKRTGEKVFLECVQDMDHENMFWYRQDPGLGLRLIYFSYDVKMKEKGDIPEGYSVSREKKERFSLILESASTNQTSMYLCASIQPDRGLNEQFFGPGTRLTVL.